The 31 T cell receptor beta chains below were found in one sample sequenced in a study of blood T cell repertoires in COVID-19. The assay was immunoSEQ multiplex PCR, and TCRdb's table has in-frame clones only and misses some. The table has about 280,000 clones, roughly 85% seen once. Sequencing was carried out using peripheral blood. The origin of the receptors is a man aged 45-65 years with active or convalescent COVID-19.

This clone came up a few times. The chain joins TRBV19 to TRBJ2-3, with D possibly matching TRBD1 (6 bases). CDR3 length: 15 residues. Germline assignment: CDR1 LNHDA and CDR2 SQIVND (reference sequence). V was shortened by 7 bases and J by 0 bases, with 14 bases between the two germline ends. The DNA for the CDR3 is TGTGCCAGTACCTTGGGGGCGGCTAGCACAGATACGCAGTATTTT. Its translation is CASTLGAASTDTQYF.

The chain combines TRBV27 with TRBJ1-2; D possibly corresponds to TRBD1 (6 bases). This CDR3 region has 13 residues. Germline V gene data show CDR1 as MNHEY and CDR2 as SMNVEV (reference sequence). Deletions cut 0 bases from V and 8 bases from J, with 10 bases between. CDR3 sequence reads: CASSLSRGQGYTF. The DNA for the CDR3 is TGTGCCAGCAGTTTATCCAGGGGTCAAGGCTACACCTTC.

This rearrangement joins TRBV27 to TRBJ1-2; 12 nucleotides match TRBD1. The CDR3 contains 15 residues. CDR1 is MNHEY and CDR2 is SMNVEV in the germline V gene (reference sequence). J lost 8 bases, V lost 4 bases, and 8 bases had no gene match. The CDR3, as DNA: TGTGCCAGCAGTTCCCCGGGACAGGGGGCGCCGGGCTACACCTTC. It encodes CASSSPGQGAPGYTF.

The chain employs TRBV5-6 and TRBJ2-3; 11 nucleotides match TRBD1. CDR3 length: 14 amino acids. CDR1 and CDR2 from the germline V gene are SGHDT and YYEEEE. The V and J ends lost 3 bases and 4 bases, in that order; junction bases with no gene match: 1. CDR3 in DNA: TGTGCCAGCAGCTGGGACAGGGGGGCAGATACGCAGTATTTT. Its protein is CASSWDRGADTQYF.

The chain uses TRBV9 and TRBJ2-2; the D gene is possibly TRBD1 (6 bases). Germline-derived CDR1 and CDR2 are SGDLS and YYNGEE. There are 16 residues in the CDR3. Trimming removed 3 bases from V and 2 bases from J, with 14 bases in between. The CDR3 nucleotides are TGTGCCAGCAGCGCACTAAGGACAGCAAACACCGGGGAGCTGTTTTTT. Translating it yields CASSALRTANTGELFF.

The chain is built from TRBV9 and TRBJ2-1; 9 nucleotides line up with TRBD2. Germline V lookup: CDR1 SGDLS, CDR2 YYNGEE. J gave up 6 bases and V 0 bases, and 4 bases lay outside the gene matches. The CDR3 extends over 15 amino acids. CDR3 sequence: CASSVGLAATNEQFF. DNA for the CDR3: TGTGCCAGCAGCGTAGGACTAGCGGCTACCAATGAGCAGTTCTTC.

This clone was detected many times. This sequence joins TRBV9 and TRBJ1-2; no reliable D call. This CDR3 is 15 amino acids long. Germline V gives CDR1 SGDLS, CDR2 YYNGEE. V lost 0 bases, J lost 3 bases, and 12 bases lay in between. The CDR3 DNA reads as TGTGCCAGCAGCGTAGACGGCCACAGCTACTATGGCTACACCTTC. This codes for CASSVDGHSYYGYTF.

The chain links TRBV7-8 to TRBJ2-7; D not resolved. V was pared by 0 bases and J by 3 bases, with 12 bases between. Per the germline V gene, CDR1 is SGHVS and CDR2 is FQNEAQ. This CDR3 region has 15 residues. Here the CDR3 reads CASSLAETAIYEQYF. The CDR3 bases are TGTGCCAGCAGCTTAGCGGAGACGGCGATCTACGAGCAGTACTTC.

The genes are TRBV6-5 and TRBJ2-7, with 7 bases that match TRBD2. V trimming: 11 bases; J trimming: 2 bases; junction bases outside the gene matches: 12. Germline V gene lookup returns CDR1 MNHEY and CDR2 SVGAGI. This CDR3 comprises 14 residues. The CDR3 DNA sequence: TGTGCCGCCACGGGGGGAGACTTCACCTACGAGCAGTACTTC. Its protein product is CAATGGDFTYEQYF.

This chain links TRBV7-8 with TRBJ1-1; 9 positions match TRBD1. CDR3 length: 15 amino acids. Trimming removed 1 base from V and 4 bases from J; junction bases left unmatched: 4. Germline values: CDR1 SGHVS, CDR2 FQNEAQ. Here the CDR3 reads CASSLGRDRATEAFF. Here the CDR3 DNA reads TGTGCCAGCAGCTTAGGGAGGGACAGGGCCACTGAAGCTTTCTTT.

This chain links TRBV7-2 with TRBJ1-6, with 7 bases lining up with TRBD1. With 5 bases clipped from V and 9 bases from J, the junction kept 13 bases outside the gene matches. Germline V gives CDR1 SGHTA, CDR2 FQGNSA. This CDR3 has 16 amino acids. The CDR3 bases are TGTGCCAGCAGCCCGTCAACAGGGGTTGATAGTTCACCCCTCCACTTT. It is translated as CASSPSTGVDSSPLHF.

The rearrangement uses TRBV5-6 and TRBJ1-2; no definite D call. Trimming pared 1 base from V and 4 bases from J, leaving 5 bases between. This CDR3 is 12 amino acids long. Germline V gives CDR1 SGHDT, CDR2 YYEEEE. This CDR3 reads CASSLSGYGYTF. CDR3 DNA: TGTGCCAGCAGCTTGTCAGGCTATGGCTACACCTTC.

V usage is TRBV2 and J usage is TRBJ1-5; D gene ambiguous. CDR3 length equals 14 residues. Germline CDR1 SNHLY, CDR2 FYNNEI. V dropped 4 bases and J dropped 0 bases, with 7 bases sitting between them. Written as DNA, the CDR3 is TGTGCCAGCAGTGGTGACTATAGCAATCAGCCCCAGCATTTT. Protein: CASSGDYSNQPQHF.

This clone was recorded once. As DNA, the CDR3 is TGTGCCTGGAGTAAGCAGGCTCAAGAGACCCAGTACTTC. Its translation is CAWSKQAQETQYF. J is TRBJ2-5 and V is TRBV30, with D uncertain. The CDR3 runs 13 residues. Germline CDR1 reads GTSNPN; CDR2 reads SVGIG (reference sequence). The V and J ends lost 2 bases and 2 bases respectively, with 9 bases between them.

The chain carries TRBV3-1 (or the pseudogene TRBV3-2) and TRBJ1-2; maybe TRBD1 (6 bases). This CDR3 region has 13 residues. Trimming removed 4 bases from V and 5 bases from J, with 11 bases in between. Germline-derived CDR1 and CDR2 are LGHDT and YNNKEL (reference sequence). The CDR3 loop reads CASSRGQQYGYTF. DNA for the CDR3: TGTGCCAGCAGCCGCGGACAGCAATATGGCTACACCTTC.

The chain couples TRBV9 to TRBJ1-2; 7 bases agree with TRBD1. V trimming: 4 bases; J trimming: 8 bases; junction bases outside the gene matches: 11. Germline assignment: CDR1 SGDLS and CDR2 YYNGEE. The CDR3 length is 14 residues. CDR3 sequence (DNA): TGTGCCAGCAGCCCGAGCGGACAGGAGTGGGGCTACACCTTC. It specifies CASSPSGQEWGYTF.

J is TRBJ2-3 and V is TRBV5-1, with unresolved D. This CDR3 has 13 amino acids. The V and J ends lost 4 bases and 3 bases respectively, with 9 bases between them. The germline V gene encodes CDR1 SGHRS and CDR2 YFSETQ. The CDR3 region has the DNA TGCGCCAGCAGCCCGGAGATTACAGATACGCAGTATTTT. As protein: CASSPEITDTQYF.

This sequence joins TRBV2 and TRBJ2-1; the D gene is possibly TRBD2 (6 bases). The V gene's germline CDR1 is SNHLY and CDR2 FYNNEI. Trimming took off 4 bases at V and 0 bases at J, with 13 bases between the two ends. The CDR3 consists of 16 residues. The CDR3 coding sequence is TGTGCCAGCAGTGTCCGCGTCGGGAGCTCCTACAATGAGCAGTTCTTC. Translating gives CASSVRVGSSYNEQFF.

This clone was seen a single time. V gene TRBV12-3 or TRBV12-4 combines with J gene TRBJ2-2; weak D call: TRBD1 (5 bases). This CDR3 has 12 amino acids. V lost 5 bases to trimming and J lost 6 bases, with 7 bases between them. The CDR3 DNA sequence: TGTGCCAGCAGTCCAGGGTCCGGGGAGCTGTTTTTT. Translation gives CASSPGSGELFF.

CDR3 sequence reads: CATSSADTQYF. Written as DNA, the CDR3 is TGTGCCACCAGCAGCGCAGATACGCAGTATTTT. The chain joins TRBV24-1 to TRBJ2-3; no clear D. Germline V gene data show CDR1 as KGHDR and CDR2 as SFDVKD. The length of the CDR3 is 11 residues. The V and J ends lost 7 bases and 4 bases respectively, with 5 bases between them.

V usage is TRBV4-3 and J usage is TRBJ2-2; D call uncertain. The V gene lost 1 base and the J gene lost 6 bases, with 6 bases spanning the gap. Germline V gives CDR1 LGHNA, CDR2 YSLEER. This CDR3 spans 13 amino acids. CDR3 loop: CASSQVRSGELFF. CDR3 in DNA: TGCGCCAGCAGCCAAGTGCGTTCCGGGGAGCTGTTTTTT.

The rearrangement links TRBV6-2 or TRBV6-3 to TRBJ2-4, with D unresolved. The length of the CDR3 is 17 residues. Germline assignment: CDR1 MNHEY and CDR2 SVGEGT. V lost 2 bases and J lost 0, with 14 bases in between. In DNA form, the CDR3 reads TGTGCCAGCAGTTACGTATTCGCAGGCCTAGCCAAAAACATTCAGTACTTC. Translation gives CASSYVFAGLAKNIQYF.

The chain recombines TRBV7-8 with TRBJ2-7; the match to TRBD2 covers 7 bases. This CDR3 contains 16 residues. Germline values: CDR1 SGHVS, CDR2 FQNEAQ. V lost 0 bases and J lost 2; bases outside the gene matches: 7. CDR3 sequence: CASSLASTSEAYEQYF. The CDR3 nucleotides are TGTGCCAGCAGCTTAGCGAGCACTAGCGAAGCCTACGAGCAGTACTTC.

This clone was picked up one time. CDR3 loop: CASSPQGASTEAFF. As DNA, the CDR3 is TGTGCCAGCTCACCACAGGGGGCGAGCACTGAAGCTTTCTTT. The V gene is TRBV18, the J gene TRBJ1-1; TRBD1 matches 7 bases. CDR1 is KGHSH, CDR2 LQKENI, per germline. The CDR3 extends over 14 amino acids. Trimming cost V 1 base and J 4 bases; bases outside gene matches: 3.

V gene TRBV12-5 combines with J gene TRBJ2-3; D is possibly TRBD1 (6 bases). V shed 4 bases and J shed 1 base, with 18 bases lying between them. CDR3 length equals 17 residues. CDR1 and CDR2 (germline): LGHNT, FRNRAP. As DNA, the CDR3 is TGTGCTAGTGGTTCGTGGCCGACAGGCCTTCGCACAGATACGCAGTATTTT. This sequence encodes CASGSWPTGLRTDTQYF.

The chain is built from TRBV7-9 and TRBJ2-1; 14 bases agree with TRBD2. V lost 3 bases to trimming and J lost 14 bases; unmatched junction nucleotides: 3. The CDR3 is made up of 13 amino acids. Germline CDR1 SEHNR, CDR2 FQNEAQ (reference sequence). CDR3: CASSLGLAGVEFF. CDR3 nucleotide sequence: TGTGCCAGCAGCTTGGGACTAGCGGGAGTAGAGTTCTTC.

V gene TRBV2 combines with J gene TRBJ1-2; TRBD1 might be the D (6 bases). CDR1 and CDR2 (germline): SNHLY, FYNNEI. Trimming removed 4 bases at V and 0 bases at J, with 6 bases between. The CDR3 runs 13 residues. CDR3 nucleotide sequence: TGTGCCAGCAGTGGGACAGCTAACTATGGCTACACCTTC. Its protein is CASSGTANYGYTF.

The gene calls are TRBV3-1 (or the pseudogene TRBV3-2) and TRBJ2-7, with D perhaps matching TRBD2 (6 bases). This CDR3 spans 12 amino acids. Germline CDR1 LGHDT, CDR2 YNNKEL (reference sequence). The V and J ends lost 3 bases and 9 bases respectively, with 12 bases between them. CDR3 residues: CASSHGGLGQYF. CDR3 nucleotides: TGTGCCAGCAGCCACGGGGGTCTCGGGCAGTACTTC.

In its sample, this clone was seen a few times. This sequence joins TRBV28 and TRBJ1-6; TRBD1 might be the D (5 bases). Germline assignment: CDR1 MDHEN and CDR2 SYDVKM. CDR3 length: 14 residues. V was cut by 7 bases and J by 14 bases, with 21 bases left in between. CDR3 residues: CASTAAGPIGTLHF. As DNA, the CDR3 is TGTGCCAGCACGGCCGCGGGGCCCATAGGTACCCTCCACTTT. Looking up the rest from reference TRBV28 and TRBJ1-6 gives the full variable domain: DVKVTQSSRYLVKRTGEKVFLECVQDMDHENMFWYRQDPGLGLRLIYFSYDVKMKEKGDIPEGYSVSREKKERFSLILESASTNQTSMYLCASTAAGPIGTLHFGNGTRLTVT.

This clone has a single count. The CDR3 nucleotides are TGCGCCAGCAGCTCTGAGCGGGTCCACAGCACAGATACGCAGTATTTT. This sequence encodes CASSSERVHSTDTQYF. The chain has TRBV5-1 and TRBJ2-3; maybe TRBD2 (6 bases). This CDR3 has 16 residues. The V end lost 3 bases, the J end lost 0 bases, and 14 bases lay between the germline ends. The V gene's germline CDR1 is SGHRS and CDR2 YFSETQ. Full variable domain (remainder filled in from reference TRBV5-1 and TRBJ2-3): KAGVTQTPRYLIKTRGQQVTLSCSPISGHRSVSWYQQTPGQGLQFLFEYFSETQRNKGNFPGRFSGRQFSNSRSEMNVSTLELGDSALYLCASSSERVHSTDTQYFGPGTRLTVL.

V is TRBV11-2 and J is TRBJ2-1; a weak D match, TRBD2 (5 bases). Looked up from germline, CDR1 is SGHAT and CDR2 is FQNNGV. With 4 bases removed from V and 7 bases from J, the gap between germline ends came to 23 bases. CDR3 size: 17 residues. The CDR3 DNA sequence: TGTGCCAGCAGCTCCCTGGTCATGAGAGGGCCGGGGAATGAGCAGTTCTTC. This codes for CASSSLVMRGPGNEQFF.